These 5 T cell receptor beta chains originate from one sample sequenced in a study of blood T cell repertoires in COVID-19. Using immunoSEQ multiplex PCR, the repertoire was profiled, and TCRdb retains in-frame clones only, with some absent. The sample contains fewer than 200,000 clones, about 90% of which appear only once. Sequenced material: peripheral blood. The receptor set was obtained from a man in his sixties with active or convalescent COVID-19.

The chain recombines TRBV29-1 with TRBJ2-3, with D perhaps TRBD1 (5 bases). The CDR3 is 12 residues long. V gave up 3 bases and J gave up 4 bases, with 8 bases separating them. Germline CDR1 and CDR2: SQVTM and ANQGSEA. The CDR3 reads CSVDQGSDTQYF. The DNA for the CDR3 is TGCAGCGTTGACCAGGGTTCAGATACGCAGTATTTT.

The chain links TRBV7-9 to TRBJ2-2, with 7 nucleotides matching TRBD1. The CDR3 extends over 15 amino acids. V was clipped by 5 bases and J by 4 bases; unmatched bases: 7. Germline values: CDR1 SEHNR, CDR2 FQNEAQ (reference sequence). The CDR3 DNA reads as TGTGCCAGCAGCGGACAGGCCATGAGCACCGGGGAGCTGTTTTTT. Translating it yields CASSGQAMSTGELFF. The full variable domain, with the rest looked up from reference TRBV7-9 and TRBJ2-2, is DTGVSQNPRHKITKRGQNVTFRCDPISEHNRLYWYRQTLGQGPEFLTYFQNEAQLEKSRLLSDRFSAERPKGSFSTLEIQRTEQGDSAMYLCASSGQAMSTGELFFGEGSRLTVL.

The chain joins TRBV3-1 (or the pseudogene TRBV3-2) to TRBJ1-2, with D possibly TRBD1 on 5 matching bases. The CDR3 is 13 amino acids. CDR1 and CDR2 (germline): LGHDT, YNNKEL (reference sequence). V was shortened by 6 bases and J by 4 bases, with 12 bases between the two germline ends. The CDR3 DNA is TGTGCCAGCAGGGCAGGGATGGGCTATGGCTACACCTTC. The encoded protein is CASRAGMGYGYTF.

The chain is built from TRBV11-3 and TRBJ2-3, with a weak D call TRBD1 (6 bases). CDR3 length equals 14 residues. In germline, CDR1 is SGHNT, CDR2 YENEEA. The ends were cut back, 1 base at V and 4 bases at J, with 9 bases in the middle. The CDR3 sequence is CASSLGQASDTQYF. The CDR3 DNA follows: TGTGCCAGCAGCTTAGGACAGGCATCAGATACGCAGTATTTT.

The chain employs TRBV7-9 and TRBJ1-5; 10 positions agree with TRBD1. The germline CDR1 and CDR2 sequences are SEHNR and FQNEAQ (reference sequence). The CDR3 sequence is 15 residues long. V shed 5 bases, J shed 4 bases, and the junction held 5 bases outside the gene matches. The CDR3 DNA is TGTGCCAGCAGCCCGGGGACAGGGGCAAATCAGCCCCAGCATTTT. Protein product: CASSPGTGANQPQHF.